This passage covers 2 T cell receptor beta chains from one sample sequenced in a study of T cells in Graves' hyperthyroidism and ophthalmopathy. Amplified TCR beta CDR3 regions came from RNA transcripts. A set of HTBI primers served as the primers for a first-round RT-PCR of the TCR CDR3. TCRdb redid the calling of the multiplex PCR reads with MiXCR, one entry per CDR3 protein. The sample has about 840,000 distinct CDR3 sequences, 38% seen once. Sequenced input: blood. The receptors derive from a man aged 18 to 30 with Graves' hyperthyroidism.

Comments on this clonotype: This may come from a read error, since a much larger clone is one base off. This chain links TRBV12-3 or TRBV12-4 with TRBJ1-1; no reliable D call. Trimming left V 4 bases short and J 4 bases short, with 10 bases between. The CDR3 sequence is 13 residues long. The CDR3 DNA reads as TGTGCCAGCAGTTCGAGCTGGGGCACTGAAGCTTTCTTT. It translates to CASSSSWGTEAFF.

This clonotype has only a few counts. The chain couples TRBV7-8 to TRBJ1-2; D unresolved. V dropped 1 base and J dropped 7 bases, with 13 bases sitting between them. Germline CDR1 SGHVS, CDR2 FQNEAQ. This CDR3 has 14 residues. The CDR3 coding sequence is TGTGCCAGCAGCTTAGAGCCCGGGGATGGTGGCTACACCTTC. It translates to CASSLEPGDGGYTF.